Below, 18 T cell receptor beta chains from the same sample are listed, as sequenced in a study of T cell responses to AZD1222 COVID-19 vaccine. Libraries were prepared by immunoSEQ multiplex PCR; TCRdb keeps only in-frame clonotypes and omits some of them. The data show fewer than 110,000 clones, with approximately 89% seen just once and 9.5% to 13% held by the top ten. This material consisted of peripheral blood, taken 28 days after the second AZD1222 dose. The receptors here all came from an adult who received the AZD1222 COVID-19 vaccine.

This chain joins TRBV7-8 and TRBJ2-7; D perhaps matches TRBD1 (7 bases). The CDR3 is made up of 17 amino acids. Germline assignment: CDR1 SGHVS and CDR2 FQNEAQ. The V end lost 5 bases, the J end lost 5 bases, and 25 bases lay between the germline ends. CDR3 sequence: CASSPWDRRLDPHEQYF. The CDR3, as DNA: TGTGCCAGCAGCCCGTGGGACAGACGACTAGACCCCCACGAGCAGTACTTC.

The genes are TRBV10-3 and TRBJ1-6; 9 bases align to TRBD1. Germline V CDR1 and CDR2: ENHRY, SYGVKD. V trimming: 2 bases; J trimming: 7 bases; junction bases outside the gene matches: 6. This CDR3 is built from 16 residues. The CDR3: CAISELGQGTNSPLHF. CDR3 nucleotides: TGTGCCATCAGTGAGCTGGGACAGGGAACAAATTCACCCCTCCACTTT.

The chain carries TRBV5-1 and TRBJ2-6; D is undetermined. Looked up from germline, CDR1 is SGHRS and CDR2 is YFSETQ. This CDR3 is built from 13 residues. Trimming cost V 0 bases and J 4 bases, with 2 bases left between them. CDR3 DNA: TGCGCCAGCAGCTTGGACGGGGCCAACGTCCTGACTTTC. This sequence encodes CASSLDGANVLTF.

The chain is built from TRBV6-4 and TRBJ2-4; 10 bases align to TRBD1. This CDR3 is 14 amino acids long. The germline gives CDR1 MRHNA, CDR2 SNTAGT. The V gene end was trimmed by 6 bases and the J gene end by 2 bases; junction bases not matched to a gene: 1. CDR3 region: CASRGQGSKNIQYF. As DNA, the CDR3 is TGTGCCAGCAGGGGACAGGGGTCCAAAAACATTCAGTACTTC.

The V and J genes are TRBV14 and TRBJ2-1; D is possibly TRBD1 (6 bases). The germline V and J ends were trimmed by 1 base and 4 bases, with 8 bases remaining between them. CDR3 length: 14 residues. CDR1 is SGHDN and CDR2 is FVKESK in the germline V gene. CDR3 sequence (DNA): TGTGCCAGCAGCCAAGGTGGACAGTACAATGAGCAGTTCTTC. Encoded protein: CASSQGGQYNEQFF. Variable domain in full (rest from reference TRBV14 and TRBJ2-1): EAGVTQFPSHSVIEKGQTVTLRCDPISGHDNLYWYRRVMGKEIKFLLHFVKESKQDESGMPNNRFLAERTGGTYSTLKVQPAELEDSGVYFCASSQGGQYNEQFFGPGTRLTVL.

This chain uses TRBV24-1 with TRBJ2-2; 7 bases fit TRBD1. This CDR3 spans 14 amino acids. In germline, CDR1 is KGHDR, CDR2 SFDVKD. The V segment lost 5 bases and the J segment 6 bases; nucleotides outside the gene matches: 5. CDR3: CATSAQGGSGELFF. DNA for the CDR3: TGTGCCACCAGTGCTCAAGGGGGCTCCGGGGAGCTGTTTTTT.

The rearrangement joins TRBV5-6 to TRBJ2-3; D is undetermined. Germline V lookup: CDR1 SGHDT, CDR2 YYEEEE. The CDR3 has 13 residues. Trimming removed 0 bases from V and 6 bases from J, with 8 bases in between. In DNA form, the CDR3 reads TGTGCCAGCAGCTTGGTTACAGCCGATACGCAGTATTTT. Protein: CASSLVTADTQYF.

V and J are TRBV19 and TRBJ1-1; D remains ambiguous. Trimming cost V 3 bases and J 3 bases, with 5 bases left between them. Germline V lookup: CDR1 LNHDA, CDR2 SQIVND (reference sequence). The CDR3 totals 12 residues. CDR3 sequence: CASSIDHTEAFF. The CDR3 DNA follows: TGTGCCAGTAGTATCGACCACACTGAAGCTTTCTTT.

The chain combines TRBV9 with TRBJ1-1; no clear D. V gave up 0 bases and J gave up 1 base, with 10 bases separating them. Germline assignment: CDR1 SGDLS and CDR2 YYNGEE. This CDR3 is built from 15 residues. The CDR3 loop is CASSVASAPNTEAFF. The CDR3 DNA is TGTGCCAGCAGCGTAGCTTCAGCTCCGAACACTGAAGCTTTCTTT.

This chain connects TRBV11-2 to TRBJ2-1, with D maybe TRBD1 (5 bases). Germline CDR1 SGHAT, CDR2 FQNNGV. CDR3 length: 13 amino acids. V lost 0 bases and J lost 6, with 6 bases in between. For the CDR3, the DNA is TGTGCCAGCAGCTTAGACAGGGCCAATGAGCAGTTCTTC. This codes for CASSLDRANEQFF.

V and J are TRBV28 and TRBJ1-2; 7 bases match TRBD1. With 2 bases clipped from V and 2 bases from J, the junction kept 5 bases outside the gene matches. Per the germline V gene, CDR1 is MDHEN and CDR2 is SYDVKM. The CDR3 spans 15 residues. The CDR3 is CASSLIRTGNYGYTF. CDR3 bases: TGTGCCAGCAGTTTAATAAGGACAGGAAACTATGGCTACACCTTC.

Only one count was recorded for this clone. This chain connects TRBV10-1 to TRBJ2-5; D is uncertain. The CDR3 runs to 13 residues. Germline CDR1 is WNHNN and CDR2 is SYGVQD (reference sequence). V gave up 0 bases and J gave up 4 bases, with 6 bases separating them. The CDR3 protein is CASSESGTETQYF. The CDR3 nucleotides are TGCGCCAGCAGTGAGTCGGGTACAGAGACCCAGTACTTC.

The genes are TRBV4-1 and TRBJ1-2; D is undetermined. Deletions cut 4 bases from V and 3 bases from J, with 15 bases between. The CDR3 has 15 amino acids. Germline-derived CDR1 and CDR2 are MGHRA and YSYEKL. The chain's CDR3 is CASSPDPGDYYGYTF. CDR3 bases: TGCGCCAGCAGCCCGGACCCGGGAGATTACTATGGCTACACCTTC.

This chain uses TRBV7-6 with TRBJ1-1, with 8 bases that match TRBD1. The length of the CDR3 is 13 residues. With 6 bases clipped from V and 5 bases from J, the junction kept 5 bases outside the gene matches. CDR1 and CDR2 from the germline V gene are SGHVS and FNYEAQ. The CDR3 protein is CASSWDRKTEAFF. CDR3 DNA sequence: TGTGCCAGCAGTTGGGACAGGAAAACTGAAGCTTTCTTT. Looking up the rest from reference TRBV7-6 and TRBJ1-1 gives the full variable domain: GAGVSQSPRYKVTKRGQDVALRCDPISGHVSLYWYRQALGQGPEFLTYFNYEAQQDKSGLPNDRFSAERPEGSISTLTIQRTEQRDSAMYRCASSWDRKTEAFFGQGTRLTVV.

The gene calls are TRBV14 and TRBJ2-3, with D possibly TRBD1 on 5 matching bases. Deletions cut 0 bases from V and 3 bases from J, with 7 bases between. The CDR3 covers 14 residues. Per germline, CDR1 SGHDN and CDR2 FVKESK. CDR3 DNA sequence: TGTGCCAGCAGCCAAGATAAGGGGACAGATACGCAGTATTTT. Translated, it gives CASSQDKGTDTQYF. The whole variable domain, remainder taken from reference TRBV14 and TRBJ2-3, is EAGVTQFPSHSVIEKGQTVTLRCDPISGHDNLYWYRRVMGKEIKFLLHFVKESKQDESGMPNNRFLAERTGGTYSTLKVQPAELEDSGVYFCASSQDKGTDTQYFGPGTRLTVL.

This clone was detected only once. This chain joins TRBV5-1 and TRBJ2-7; 8 nucleotides align to TRBD1. Germline V lookup: CDR1 SGHRS, CDR2 YFSETQ. Trimming cost V 4 bases and J 6 bases; bases outside gene matches: 6. This CDR3 comprises 13 residues. CDR3 in DNA: TGCGCCAGCAGCACTGACAGGGGTGGCGAGCAGTACTTC. Protein sequence: CASSTDRGGEQYF.

V is TRBV11-2 and J is TRBJ2-3; 7 nucleotides agree with TRBD1. J was trimmed by 2 bases and V by 1 base; bases with no gene match: 3. The CDR3 consists of 15 residues. CDR1 is SGHAT, CDR2 FQNNGV, per germline. CDR3 sequence: CASSLGQGYTDTQYF. In DNA, the CDR3 is TGTGCCAGCAGCTTAGGACAGGGCTACACAGATACGCAGTATTTT. Full variable domain (remainder filled in from reference TRBV11-2 and TRBJ2-3): EAGVAQSPRYKIIEKRQSVAFWCNPISGHATLYWYQQILGQGPKLLIQFQNNGVVDDSQLPKDRFSAERLKGVDSTLKIQPAKLEDSAVYLCASSLGQGYTDTQYFGPGTRLTVL.

This chain links TRBV19 with TRBJ2-7, with 10 bases matching TRBD1. The ends lost 5 bases at V and 2 bases at J; junction bases unmatched: 6. CDR3 length equals 15 residues. CDR1 and CDR2 from the germline V gene are LNHDA and SQIVND (reference sequence). CDR3 in DNA: TGTGCCAGTAGTTCTCCGGGACAGGGGACCTACGAGCAGTACTTC. Amino acids: CASSSPGQGTYEQYF.